This TCR beta chain was captured in a study of blood T cell repertoires in COVID-19. Study background: Both acute and convalescent COVID-19 samples were obtained from the United States, Italy and Spain. PBMCs, B-cell-depleted T cells, or T cells were the source of the cDNA or gDNA that made up the material.

Germline V gene lookup returns CDR1 SGDLS and CDR2 YYNGEE. This CDR3 has 15 amino acids. Deletions cut 4 bases from V and 0 bases from J, with 8 bases between. Authors' processing steps: Amplification of reference gene primers provided the estimated nucleated cell counts. This table comes from immunoSEQ multiplex PCR, and its TCRdb copy is limited to in-frame clones, with some not included. The V and J calls and clone size are taken from that table; D and trimming were inferred from the DNA. Of 95,000 to 110,000 clones in the sample, about 90% were seen once. The origin of this receptor is a middle-aged man with active or convalescent COVID-19. This sequence joins TRBV9 and TRBJ2-6; D uncertain. The sequenced sample was peripheral blood. CDR3 nucleotides: TGTGCCAGCAGCCAACGGTCCTCTGGGGCCAACGTCCTGACTTTC. Protein: CASSQRSSGANVLTF.